The rows below give T cell receptor beta chains drawn from one sample of a study of cytotoxic CD8 clonotypes in ibrutinib-treated CLL. Profiling relied on immunoSEQ multiplex PCR, and the TCRdb table lists in-frame clones only, not all of them. The sample includes over 130,000 clones, around 84% of them seen just once. Source: PBMCs, taken after 36 months of ibrutinib treatment. Receptors originate from a human donor with chronic lymphocytic leukemia. CDR3s include the opening cysteine and the closing phenylalanine or tryptophan. A D gene is named only where the DNA matches it firmly. Rows may omit the clone size; those that give it use once, few, many or a size class.

len | d_gene | abundance | j_gene | v_gene | CDR3nt | CDR3aa
14 | . | once | TRBJ1-5 | TRBV19 | TGTGCCAGTAGTCCATCCGGGGCCAATCAGCCCCAGCATTTT | CASSPSGANQPQHF
15 | . | . | TRBJ2-3 | TRBV9 | TGTGCCAGCAGCGATAGCGGAGTAAGCACAGATACGCAGTATTTT | CASSDSGVSTDTQYF
13 | . | . | TRBJ2-5 | TRBV30 | TGTGCCTGGAGTAGCGGGTGGGGGGAGGTCCAGTACTTC | CAWSSGWGEVQYF
15 | TRBD1 | . | TRBJ2-7 | TRBV10-1 | TGCGCCAGCCAAGATCCGGGACAGGGATCCTACGAGCAGTACTTC | CASQDPGQGSYEQYF
20 | TRBD2 | few | TRBJ2-3 | TRBV18 | TGTGCCAGCTCACCACGGAATGTTCTAGCGGGGGCCCGTAGCACAGATACGCAGTATTTT | CASSPRNVLAGARSTDTQYF
15 | TRBD1 | . | TRBJ2-1 | TRBV5-1 | TGCGCCAGCAGTTCTGGACAGGGGAGTTACAATGAGCAGTTCTTC | CASSSGQGSYNEQFF
14 | . | . | TRBJ2-1 | TRBV7-9 | TGTGCCAGCAGCAACCTCGGAGGGGTCGTCGAGCAGTTCTTC | CASSNLGGVVEQFF
13 | . | many | TRBJ2-3 | TRBV6-1 | TGTGCCAGCAGTGAAATCCGGAAGGATACGCAGTATTTT | CASSEIRKDTQYF
13 | . | . | TRBJ1-2 | TRBV6-1 | TGTGCCAGCAGTGGGGCCTCCGGGTATGGCTACACCTTC | CASSGASGYGYTF
15 | . | . | TRBJ2-3 | TRBV12-5 | TGTGCTAGTGGTTTGGGGTCACAGGGCCCAGATACGCAGTATTTT | CASGLGSQGPDTQYF
14 | . | . | TRBJ2-3 | TRBV11-2 | TGTGCCAGTGTTAGTGGGGGGAACACAGATACGCAGTATTTT | CASVSGGNTDTQYF
14 | TRBD2 | . | TRBJ2-7 | TRBV27 | TGTGCCAGCGGGACTAGCGGGAGGCCCCACGAGCAGTACTTC | CASGTSGRPHEQYF
15 | TRBD2 | . | TRBJ2-7 | TRBV6-1 | TGTGCCAGCAGTGGACTAGCGGGGTACTCCTACGAGCAGTACTTC | CASSGLAGYSYEQYF
13 | . | . | TRBJ1-5 | TRBV2 | TGTGCCAGCAGTGTCGGGATGGGACAGCCCCAGCATTTT | CASSVGMGQPQHF
15 | . | few | TRBJ1-5 | TRBV19 | TGTGCCAGTAGTGTAGAGGGCCACCCAAATCAGCCCCAGCATTTT | CASSVEGHPNQPQHF
15 | . | once | TRBJ2-1 | TRBV27 | TGTGCCAGCAGTTCTGCCACCGGGATATACAATGAGCAGTTCTTC | CASSSATGIYNEQFF
17 | TRBD2 | . | TRBJ2-7 | TRBV5-5 | TGTGCCAGCAGCCGACTAGCGGGAGGGTGGAGCTCCTACGAGCAGTACTTC | CASSRLAGGWSSYEQYF
14 | . | few | TRBJ1-1 | TRBV7-9 | TGTGCCAGCAGCTTAAGAGCACAGAACACTGAAGCTTTCTTT | CASSLRAQNTEAFF
12 | . | few | TRBJ1-2 | TRBV30 | TGTGCCTGGAGTGGGGCTAACTATGGCTACACCTTC | CAWSGANYGYTF
13 | . | . | TRBJ2-3 | TRBV7-3 | TGTGCCAGCAGCCCCGCCAACACAGATACGCAGTATTTT | CASSPANTDTQYF
14 | . | . | TRBJ2-1 | TRBV7-9 | TGTGCCAACAGCCCCCCAGTCAGCTACAATGAGCAGTTCTTC | CANSPPVSYNEQFF
11 | . | . | TRBJ2-1 | TRBV5-1 | TGCGCCAGCAGGTGGGATAATGAGCAGTTCTTC | CASRWDNEQFF
18 | . | . | TRBJ2-3 | TRBV11-2 | TGTGCCAGCAGCTTAGAAAGCCCCCGGGCAGAGGCCACAGATACGCAGTATTTT | CASSLESPRAEATDTQYF
16 | TRBD1 | . | TRBJ2-3 | TRBV6-6 | TGTGCCAGCGCCCTCGGGGGACAGGGGGCATTAAATACGCAGTATTTT | CASALGGQGALNTQYF